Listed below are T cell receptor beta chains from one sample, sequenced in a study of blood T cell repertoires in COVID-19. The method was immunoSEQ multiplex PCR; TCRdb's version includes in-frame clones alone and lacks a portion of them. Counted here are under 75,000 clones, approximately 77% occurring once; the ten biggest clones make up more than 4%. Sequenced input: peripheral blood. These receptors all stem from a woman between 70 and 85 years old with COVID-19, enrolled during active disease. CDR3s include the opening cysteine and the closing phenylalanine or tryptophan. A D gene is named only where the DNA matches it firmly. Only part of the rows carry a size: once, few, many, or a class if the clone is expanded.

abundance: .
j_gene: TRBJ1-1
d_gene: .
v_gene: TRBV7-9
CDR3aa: CASSLDGTNTEAFF
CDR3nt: TGTGCCAGCAGCCTCGACGGGACTAACACTGAAGCTTTCTTT

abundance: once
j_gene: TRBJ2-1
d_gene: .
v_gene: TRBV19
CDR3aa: CASSTGGEQFF
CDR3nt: TGTGCCAGTAGTACCGGAGGAGAGCAGTTCTTC

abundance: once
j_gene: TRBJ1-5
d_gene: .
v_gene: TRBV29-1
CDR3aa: CSAGGQGQPQHF
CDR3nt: TGCAGCGCCGGGGGGCAGGGGCAGCCCCAGCATTTT

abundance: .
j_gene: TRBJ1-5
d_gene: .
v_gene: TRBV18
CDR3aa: CASSETWDTNQPQHF
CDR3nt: TGTGCCAGCTCAGAAACGTGGGACACCAATCAGCCCCAGCATTTT

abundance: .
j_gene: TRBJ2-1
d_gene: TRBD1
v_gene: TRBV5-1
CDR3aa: CASSPTPGQGKGGNEQFF
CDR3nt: TGCGCCAGCAGCCCTACTCCGGGACAGGGAAAGGGAGGAAATGAGCAGTTCTTC

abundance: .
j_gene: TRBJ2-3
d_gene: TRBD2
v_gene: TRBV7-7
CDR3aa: CASSSSGGGITDTQYF
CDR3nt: TGTGCCAGCAGCTCCTCCGGCGGGGGGATCACAGATACGCAGTATTTT

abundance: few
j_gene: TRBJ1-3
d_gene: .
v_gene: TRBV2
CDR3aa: CASSDRGGSAGNTIYF
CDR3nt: TGTGCCAGCAGTGATCGCGGGGGCTCCGCTGGAAACACCATATATTTT

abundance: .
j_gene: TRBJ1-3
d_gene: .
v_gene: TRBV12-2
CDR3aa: CASRLAHGQHGNTIYF
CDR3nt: TGTGCAAGTCGCTTAGCGCATGGACAGCATGGAAACACCATATATTTT

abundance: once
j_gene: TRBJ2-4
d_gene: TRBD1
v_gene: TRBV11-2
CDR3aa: CASSLNRGLAKNIQYF
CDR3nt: TGTGCCAGCAGCTTGAACAGGGGGCTCGCCAAAAACATTCAGTACTTC

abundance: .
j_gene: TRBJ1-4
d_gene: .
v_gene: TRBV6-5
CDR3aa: CASSYQIGGEKLFF
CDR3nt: TGTGCCAGCAGTTACCAAATTGGGGGGGAAAAACTGTTTTTT

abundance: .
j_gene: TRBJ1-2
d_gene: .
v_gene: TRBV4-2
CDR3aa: CASSENSANYGYTF
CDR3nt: TGTGCCAGCAGCGAGAACAGTGCCAACTATGGCTACACCTTC

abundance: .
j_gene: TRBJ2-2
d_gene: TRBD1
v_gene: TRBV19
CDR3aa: CASSTGQGVGELFF
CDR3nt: TGTGCCAGTAGCACGGGACAGGGAGTCGGGGAGCTGTTTTTT

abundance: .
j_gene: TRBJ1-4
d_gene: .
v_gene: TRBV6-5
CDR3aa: CASSSLGGENEKLFF
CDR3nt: TGTGCCAGCAGTTCACTCGGGGGGGAAAATGAAAAACTGTTTTTT

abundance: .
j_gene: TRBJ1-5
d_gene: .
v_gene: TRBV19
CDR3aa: CASRTDRNQPQHF
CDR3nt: TGTGCCAGTAGGACGGACAGAAATCAGCCCCAGCATTTT

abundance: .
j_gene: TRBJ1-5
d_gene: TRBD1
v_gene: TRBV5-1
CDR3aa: CASSQTGGGQPQHF
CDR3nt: TGCGCCAGCAGCCAAACAGGGGGCGGTCAGCCCCAGCATTTT

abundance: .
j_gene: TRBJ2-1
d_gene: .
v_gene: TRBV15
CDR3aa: CATSAPAGGEQFF
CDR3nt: TGTGCCACCAGCGCACCAGCGGGTGGTGAGCAGTTCTTC

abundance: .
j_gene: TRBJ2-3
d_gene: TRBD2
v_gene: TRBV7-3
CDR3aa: CASSPPKTGLAGTDTQYF
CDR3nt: TGTGCCAGCAGCCCACCAAAAACGGGACTAGCGGGCACAGATACGCAGTATTTT

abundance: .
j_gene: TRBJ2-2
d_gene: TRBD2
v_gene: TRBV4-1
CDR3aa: CASSPQETSGGGGELFF
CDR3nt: TGCGCCAGCAGCCCACAGGAGACTAGCGGGGGAGGCGGGGAGCTGTTTTTT

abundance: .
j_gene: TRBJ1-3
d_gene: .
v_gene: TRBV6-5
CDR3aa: CASRDRSSGNTIYF
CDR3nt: TGTGCCAGCAGGGATCGGAGCTCTGGAAACACCATATATTTT

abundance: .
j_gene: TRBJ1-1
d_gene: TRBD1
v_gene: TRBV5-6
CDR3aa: CASSLRGLTNTEAFF
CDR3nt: TGTGCCAGCAGCTTGAGGGGGCTAACCAACACTGAAGCTTTCTTT

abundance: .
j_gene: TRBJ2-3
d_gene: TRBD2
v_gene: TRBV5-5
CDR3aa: CASSLKILAGGPGLSDTQYF
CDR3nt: TGTGCCAGCAGCTTGAAGATCCTAGCGGGAGGGCCCGGGTTGTCAGATACGCAGTATTTT

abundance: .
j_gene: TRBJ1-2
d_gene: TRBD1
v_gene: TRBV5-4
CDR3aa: CASSPPGQGFVYTF
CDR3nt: TGTGCCAGCAGCCCCCCGGGACAGGGGTTTGTCTACACCTTC

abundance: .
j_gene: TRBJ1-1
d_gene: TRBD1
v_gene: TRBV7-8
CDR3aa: CASSLGQGRAFF
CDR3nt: TGTGCCAGCAGCCTAGGACAGGGTAGAGCTTTCTTT

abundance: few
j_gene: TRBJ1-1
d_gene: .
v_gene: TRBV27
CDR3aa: CASSGRRGTEAFF
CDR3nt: TGTGCCAGCAGTGGGAGGCGGGGCACTGAAGCTTTCTTT

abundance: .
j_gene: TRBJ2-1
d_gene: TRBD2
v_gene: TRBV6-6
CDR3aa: CASHPAGVVGHEQFF
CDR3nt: TGTGCCAGCCACCCCGCGGGAGTTGTAGGCCATGAGCAGTTCTTC

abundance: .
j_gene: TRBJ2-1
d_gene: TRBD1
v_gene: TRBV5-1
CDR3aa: CASSPGQGTGIF
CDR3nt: TGCGCCAGCAGCCCGGGACAGGGTACGGGGATCTTC

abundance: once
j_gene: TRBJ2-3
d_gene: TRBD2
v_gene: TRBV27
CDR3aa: CASSFSRGGVGDTQYF
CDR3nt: TGTGCCAGCAGTTTTAGCCGGGGGGGCGTCGGAGATACGCAGTATTTT

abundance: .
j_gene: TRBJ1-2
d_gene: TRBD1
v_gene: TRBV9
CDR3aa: CASSGDRDYGYTF
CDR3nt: TGTGCCAGCAGCGGGGACAGGGACTATGGCTACACCTTC

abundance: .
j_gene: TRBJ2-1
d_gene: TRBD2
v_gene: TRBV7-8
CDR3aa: CASSLVGGGDEQFF
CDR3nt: TGTGCCAGCAGCTTAGTGGGTGGGGGGGATGAGCAGTTCTTC

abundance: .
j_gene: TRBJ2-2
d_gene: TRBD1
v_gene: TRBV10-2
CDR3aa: CASSRTGIEGGGELFF
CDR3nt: TGCGCCAGCAGTAGGACAGGGATCGAGGGTGGCGGGGAGCTGTTTTTT

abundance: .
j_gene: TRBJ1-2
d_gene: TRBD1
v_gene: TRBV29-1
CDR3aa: CSVGYAGGLGYGYTF
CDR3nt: TGCAGCGTTGGGTACGCAGGGGGCTTGGGCTATGGCTACACCTTC

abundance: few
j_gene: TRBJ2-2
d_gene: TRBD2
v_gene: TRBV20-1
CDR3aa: CSASETSGSRIGELFF
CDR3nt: TGCAGTGCTAGTGAGACTAGCGGGAGTAGGATCGGGGAGCTGTTTTTT

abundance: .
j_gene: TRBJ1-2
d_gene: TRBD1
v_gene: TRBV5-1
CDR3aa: CASSSGQGANYGYTF
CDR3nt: TGCGCCAGCAGCAGCGGACAGGGGGCAAACTATGGCTACACCTTC

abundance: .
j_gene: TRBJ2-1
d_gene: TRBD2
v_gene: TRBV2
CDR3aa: CASSPRWLAGGNEQFF
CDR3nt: TGTGCCAGCAGCCCCAGGTGGCTAGCGGGAGGGAATGAGCAGTTCTTC

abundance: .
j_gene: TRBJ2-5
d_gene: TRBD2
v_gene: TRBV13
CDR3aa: CASSPPPRGGETQYF
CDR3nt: TGTGCCAGCAGCCCACCTCCCCGCGGGGGAGAGACCCAGTACTTC

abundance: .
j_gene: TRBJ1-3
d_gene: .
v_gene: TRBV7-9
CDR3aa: CASGEDRTGNTIYF
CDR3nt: TGTGCCAGCGGAGAAGACAGGACTGGAAACACCATATATTTT

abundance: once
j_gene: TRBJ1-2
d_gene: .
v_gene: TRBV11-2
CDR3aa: CASSLKGSGGYTF
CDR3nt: TGTGCCAGCAGCTTAAAGGGGAGCGGGGGCTACACCTTC

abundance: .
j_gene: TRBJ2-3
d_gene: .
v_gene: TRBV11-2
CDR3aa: CASRSGHRKPTDTQYF
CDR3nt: TGTGCCAGCAGATCAGGACATCGGAAGCCCACAGATACGCAGTATTTT

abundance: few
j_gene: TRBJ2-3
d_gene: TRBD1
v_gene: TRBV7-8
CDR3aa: CASSLGTGGGTDTQYF
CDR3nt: TGTGCCAGCAGCTTAGGGACAGGGGGCGGAACAGATACGCAGTATTTT

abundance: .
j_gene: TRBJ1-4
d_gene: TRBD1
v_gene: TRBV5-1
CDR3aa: CASSSRGQGEKLFF
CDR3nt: TGCGCCAGCAGCTCTAGGGGGCAGGGGGAAAAACTGTTTTTT

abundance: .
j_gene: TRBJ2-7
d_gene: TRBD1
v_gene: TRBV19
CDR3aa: CASSPGQVSYEQYF
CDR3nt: TGTGCCAGTAGTCCCGGACAGGTCTCCTACGAGCAGTACTTC

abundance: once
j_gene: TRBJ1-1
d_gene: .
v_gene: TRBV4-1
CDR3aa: CASSQVQALNTEAFF
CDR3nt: TGCGCCAGCAGCCAAGTTCAGGCGTTGAACACTGAAGCTTTCTTT

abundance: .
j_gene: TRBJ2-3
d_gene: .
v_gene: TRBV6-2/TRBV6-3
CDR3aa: CASSPAGVPDTQYF
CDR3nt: TGTGCCAGCAGTCCCGCCGGTGTACCAGATACGCAGTATTTT

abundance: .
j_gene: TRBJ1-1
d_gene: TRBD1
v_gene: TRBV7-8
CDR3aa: CASSVDRVAEAFF
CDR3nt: TGTGCCAGCAGCGTGGACAGGGTCGCTGAAGCTTTCTTT

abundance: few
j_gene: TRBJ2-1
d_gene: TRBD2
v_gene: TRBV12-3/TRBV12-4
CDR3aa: CASRTSGYNEQFF
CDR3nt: TGTGCCAGCAGGACTAGCGGCTACAATGAGCAGTTCTTC

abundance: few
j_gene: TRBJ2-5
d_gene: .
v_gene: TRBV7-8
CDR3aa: CASSPPSGTQYF
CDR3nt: TGTGCCAGCAGCCCCCCGAGCGGGACCCAGTACTTC

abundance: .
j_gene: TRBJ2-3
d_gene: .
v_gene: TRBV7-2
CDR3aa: CASSIGSTSDTQYF
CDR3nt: TGTGCCAGCAGCATCGGGAGCACCTCAGATACGCAGTATTTT

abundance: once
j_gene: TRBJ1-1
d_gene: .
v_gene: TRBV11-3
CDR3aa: CAISPPEVNTEAFF
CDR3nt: TGTGCCATCAGCCCCCCGGAGGTGAACACTGAAGCTTTCTTT

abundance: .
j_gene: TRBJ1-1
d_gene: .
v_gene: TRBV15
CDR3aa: CATSEGFNTEAFF
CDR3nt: TGTGCCACGTCGGAGGGGTTTAACACTGAAGCTTTCTTT

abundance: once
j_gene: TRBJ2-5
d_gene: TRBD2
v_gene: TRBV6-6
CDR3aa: CASSRDSLAPTKETQYF
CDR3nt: TGTGCCAGCAGCCGAGACTCACTAGCGCCGACGAAAGAGACCCAGTACTTC

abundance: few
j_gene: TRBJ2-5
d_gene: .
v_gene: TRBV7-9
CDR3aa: CASSREETQYF
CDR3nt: TGTGCCAGCAGCCGAGAAGAGACCCAGTACTTC

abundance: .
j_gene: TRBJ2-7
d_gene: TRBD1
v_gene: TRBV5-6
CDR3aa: CASSLGDRGYYEQYF
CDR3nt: TGTGCCAGCAGCTTGGGGGACAGGGGTTATTACGAGCAGTACTTC

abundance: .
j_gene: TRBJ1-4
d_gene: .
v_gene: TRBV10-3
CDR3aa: CAISDSKKGEKLFF
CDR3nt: TGTGCCATCAGTGATTCCAAAAAGGGGGAAAAACTGTTTTTT

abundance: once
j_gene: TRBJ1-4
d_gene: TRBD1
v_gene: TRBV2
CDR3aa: CASMKTTGGGEKLFF
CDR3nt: TGTGCCAGCATGAAAACGACAGGGGGTGGTGAAAAACTGTTTTTT